The rows below give T cell receptor beta chains drawn from one sample of a study of post-analysis software for immune sequencing data. TCRdb re-called the PCR reads with MiXCR, one entry per CDR3 protein. The table shows approximately 440,000 distinct CDR3 sequences, with around 40% occurring only once. Sequenced: blood. The receptors were sampled from a girl aged 10-17 years with multiple sclerosis. Each CDR3 is given with its conserved first and last residue. The D gene is left open where the match is weak. Size tells how often a clone was seen (once, few, many) or the class of an expanded clone, and some rows leave it out.

TRBJ2-7,TRBV5-1,few,-,CASSLDPGAYEQYF,TGCGCCAGCAGCTTGGACCCAGGGGCCTACGAGCAGTACTTC
TRBJ2-3,TRBV6-2/TRBV6-3,-,TRBD2,CASSYGAGRIDTQYF,TGTGCCAGCAGTTACGGCGCCGGGAGGATAGATACGCAGTATTTT
TRBJ2-4,TRBV20-1,-,-,CSAGPRGGANIQYF,TGCAGTGCTGGACCACGAGGGGGGGCAAACATTCAGTACTTC
TRBJ2-7,TRBV5-1,few,TRBD1,CASSFYWTGDEQYF,TGCGCCAGCAGCTTCTACTGGACAGGGGACGAGCAGTACTTC
TRBJ2-1,TRBV27,few,-,CASSFRGVSGLDEQFF,TGTGCCAGCAGTTTCCGGGGCGTCAGCGGGCTCGATGAGCAGTTCTTC
TRBJ2-1,TRBV6-6,-,-,CTSSYGESEQFF,TGTACCAGCAGTTACGGGGAGAGTGAGCAGTTCTTC
TRBJ2-7,TRBV10-3,-,-,CASSDDYHEQYF,TGTGCCAGCAGTGACGACTATCACGAGCAGTACTTC
TRBJ2-3,TRBV29-1,few,-,CSVGKVGKTDTQYF,TGCAGCGTTGGGAAAGTAGGGAAGACAGATACGCAGTATTTT
TRBJ2-1,TRBV12-3/TRBV12-4,few,TRBD1,CASSGDRGLEQFF,TGTGCCAGCAGCGGGGACAGGGGGCTTGAGCAGTTCTTC
TRBJ1-1,TRBV19,-,-,CASSTEQGELTEAFF,TGTGCCAGTAGTACTGAACAGGGAGAGCTCACTGAAGCTTTCTTT
TRBJ1-4,TRBV7-7,-,-,CASSRDRGEKLFF,TGTGCTAGCAGCAGGGACCGGGGAGAAAAACTGTTTTTT
TRBJ2-1,TRBV29-1,few,-,CSVVHWSEQFF,TGCAGCGTTGTTCATTGGAGTGAGCAGTTCTTC
TRBJ2-7,TRBV6-1,-,TRBD1,CASSEFPGQGVYEQYF,TGTGCCAGCAGTGAATTTCCTGGACAGGGAGTTTACGAGCAGTACTTC
TRBJ1-2,TRBV7-9,many,-,CASSLYGDGYTF,TGTGCCAGCAGCTTGTATGGCGATGGCTACACCTTC
TRBJ2-7,TRBV10-3,-,-,CAISADGGTYEQYF,TGTGCCATCAGTGCAGACGGGGGAACCTACGAGCAGTACTTC
TRBJ2-1,TRBV24-1,-,-,CATSDSTHNEQFF,TGTGCCACCAGTGATTCCACGCACAATGAGCAGTTCTTC
TRBJ1-2,TRBV6-2/TRBV6-3,-,-,CASSYSLGVNGYTF,TGTGCCAGCAGTTACTCATTAGGTGTCAATGGCTACACCTTC
TRBJ1-6,TRBV15,few,-,CATSRDIGWELHF,TGTGCCACCAGCAGAGATATCGGCTGGGAGCTCCACTTT
TRBJ1-5,TRBV6-2/TRBV6-3,once,TRBD1,CASSTGQGGNQPQHF,TGTGCCAGCAGTACTGGACAGGGAGGGAATCAGCCCCAGCATTTT
TRBJ2-5,TRBV24-1,-,TRBD1,CATSDPGTGDKTQYF,TGTGCCACCAGTGACCCCGGGACAGGAGACAAGACCCAGTACTTC
TRBJ2-1,TRBV20-1,few,-,CSARIANHEQFF,TGCAGTGCTAGAATTGCGAACCATGAGCAGTTCTTC
TRBJ2-1,TRBV7-3,-,TRBD1,CASSLTLGTGYNEQFF,TGTGCCAGCAGCTTAACGTTAGGGACAGGGTACAATGAGCAGTTCTTC
TRBJ2-4,TRBV19,-,-,CASSIPRGLAKNIQYF,TGTGCCAGTAGTATCCCCCGGGGCCTAGCCAAAAACATTCAGTACTTC
TRBJ2-3,TRBV27,few,-,CASSSLMRGLRSTDTQYF,TGTGCCAGCAGTTCCCTTATGAGAGGGCTTCGTTCCACAGATACGCAGTATTTT